This TCR beta chain stems from a study of cytomegalovirus exposure and HLA in healthy donors. Repertoires were generated with immunoSEQ multiplex PCR, while TCRdb's copy carries only in-frame clones and drops some. The sample lists about 97,000 clones, over 85% occurring once. The CDR3 is made up of 14 amino acids. Germline CDR1 MRHNA, CDR2 SNTAGT. Germline trimming cut 6 bases from V and 5 bases from J; bases unmatched to any gene: 6. The sequenced material came from PBMCs. The genes are TRBV6-4 and TRBJ2-1; 8 nucleotides line up with TRBD1. The source of this sequence is a woman younger than 35 in good health and CMV-seronegative. The DNA of the CDR3 is TGTGCCAGCAGCGGGGACAGGTCAAACAATGAGCAGTTCTTC. Protein product: CASSGDRSNNEQFF.